One and the same sample provided the 27 T cell receptor beta chains below, sequenced in a study of cytomegalovirus exposure and HLA in healthy donors. Primers included in the PCR were 60 Vbeta and 13 Jbeta primers. The table came from immunoSEQ multiplex PCR; TCRdb's copy has only in-frame clones and leaves some out. The sample has over 130,000 clones; 70% are singletons. The sequenced sample consisted of PBMCs. Receptor source: a woman in her 30s in good health and CMV-seronegative.

The chain uses TRBV9 and TRBJ1-2, with TRBD1 matching over 8 bases. There are 13 residues in the CDR3. Germline V gene sequence: CDR1 SGDLS, CDR2 YYNGEE. After removal of 5 bases from V and 8 bases from J, the junction contained 8 bases not matched to a gene. CDR3 in amino acids: CASRGQGAFGYTF. The CDR3 bases are TGTGCCAGCAGGGGTCAGGGGGCATTCGGCTACACCTTC.

There are a few counts of this clone. The rearrangement links TRBV29-1 to TRBJ2-1, with 7 positions matching TRBD2. The germline gives CDR1 SQVTM, CDR2 ANQGSEA. CDR3 length: 15 residues. V was pared by 6 bases and J by 1 base, with 9 bases of the junction left unmatched. CDR3 in DNA: TGCAGCGTGGCCGAATCGGGGGGATCCTACAATGAGCAGTTCTTC. Protein: CSVAESGGSYNEQFF.

The chain has TRBV10-3 and TRBJ1-5, with 9 bases lining up with TRBD1. J was trimmed by 5 bases and V by 11 bases; bases with no gene match: 10. The germline V gene has CDR1 ENHRY and CDR2 SYGVKD. The CDR3 contains 14 residues. CDR3 in amino acids: CAASRQGGDQPQHF. In nucleotides, the CDR3 is TGTGCCGCCAGTAGACAGGGGGGGGATCAGCCCCAGCATTTT.

The V gene is TRBV9, the J gene TRBJ2-7, with 7 bases fitting TRBD2. This CDR3 is built from 15 residues. V dropped 0 bases and J dropped 5; count of bases not matched to a gene: 8. Germline loops: CDR1 SGDLS, CDR2 YYNGEE. DNA of the CDR3: TGTGCCAGCAGCGTAGACCCAGCGGGATACAACGAGCAGTACTTC. Protein product: CASSVDPAGYNEQYF.

V usage is TRBV10-2 and J usage is TRBJ2-5; 8 bases agree with TRBD1. TRBJ2-7 matches the DNA end more closely, so the J call is doubtful. Germline V lookup: CDR1 WSHSY, CDR2 SAAADI. The CDR3 totals 14 residues. CDR3 nucleotide sequence: TGCGCCAGCAGTGGGGGACAGGTCACCTACGAGCAGTACTTC. Translating it yields CASSGGQVTYEQYF.

V and J are TRBV10-3 and TRBJ1-5, with a tentative D call TRBD1 (6 bases). The germline V gene has CDR1 ENHRY and CDR2 SYGVKD. The CDR3 spans 16 residues. V gave up 3 bases and J gave up 3 bases, with 15 bases separating them. CDR3 amino acids: CAISEGTSHSNQPQHF. The CDR3 DNA is TGTGCCATCAGTGAAGGGACATCCCACTCCAATCAGCCCCAGCATTTT.

The sample holds one count of this clone. J is TRBJ2-7 and V is TRBV11-2; D remains unclear. Germline-derived CDR1 and CDR2 are SGHAT and FQNNGV. Deletions cut 2 bases from V and 2 bases from J, with 13 bases between. The CDR3 extends over 15 amino acids. The CDR3 DNA sequence: TGTGCCAGCAGCTTAACTTTCTCAATGACCTACGAGCAGTACTTC. Translation: CASSLTFSMTYEQYF. Filled out from reference TRBV11-2 and TRBJ2-7, the complete variable domain reads EAGVAQSPRYKIIEKRQSVAFWCNPISGHATLYWYQQILGQGPKLLIQFQNNGVVDDSQLPKDRFSAERLKGVDSTLKIQPAKLEDSAVYLCASSLTFSMTYEQYFGPGTRLTVT.

The CDR3 DNA follows: TGTGCCAGCAGCACTCACCCCAGGGCCGATGAGCAGTTCTTC. This translates into CASSTHPRADEQFF. This sequence joins TRBV9 and TRBJ2-1; D possibly corresponds to TRBD1 (5 bases). CDR1 and CDR2 (germline): SGDLS, YYNGEE. CDR3 length: 14 residues. V was pared by 4 bases and J by 8 bases, with 16 bases between.

This clone was seen a single time. This chain uses TRBV7-8 with TRBJ1-1; 9 bases agree with TRBD1. With 5 bases clipped from V and 5 bases from J, the junction kept 9 bases outside the gene matches. CDR3 length: 15 amino acids. The germline V gene encodes CDR1 SGHVS and CDR2 FQNEAQ. CDR3 nucleotide sequence: TGTGCCAGCAGCGCCTCGGACAGGGGCGGGACTGAAGCTTTCTTT. Protein: CASSASDRGGTEAFF.

The chain links TRBV2 to TRBJ1-5, with D hard to call. The germline CDR1 and CDR2 sequences are SNHLY and FYNNEI. Trimming took 4 bases from V and 8 from J, leaving 12 bases between them. The CDR3 loop spans 13 amino acids. As DNA, the CDR3 is TGTGCCAGCAGTGGAGAATCCTTTGAGCCCCAGCATTTT. It is translated as CASSGESFEPQHF.

The chain joins TRBV27 to TRBJ2-2; 9 nucleotides agree with TRBD1. After removal of 6 bases from V and 6 bases from J, the junction contained 2 bases not matched to a gene. Germline-derived CDR1 and CDR2 are MNHEY and SMNVEV (reference sequence). This CDR3 is built from 13 residues. CDR3 sequence reads: CASRWTGAGELFF. DNA for the CDR3: TGTGCCAGCAGATGGACAGGGGCCGGGGAGCTGTTTTTT.

The chain links TRBV7-9 to TRBJ2-1; D is possibly TRBD2 (5 bases). V was pared by 2 bases and J by 7 bases, with 15 bases between. CDR1 is SEHNR, CDR2 FQNEAQ, per germline (reference sequence). This CDR3 is 15 amino acids long. The CDR3 protein is CASSLLGGGSNEQFF. The CDR3 coding sequence is TGTGCCAGCAGCTTACTTGGCGGAGGTTCAAATGAGCAGTTCTTC.

The chain uses TRBV10-3 and TRBJ1-4; 11 bases align to TRBD1. With 4 bases clipped from V and 7 bases from J, the junction kept 5 bases outside the gene matches. From germline, CDR1 is ENHRY and CDR2 SYGVKD. The CDR3 runs to 15 residues. The CDR3 protein is CAISARTGGSEKLFF. CDR3 coding DNA: TGTGCCATCAGTGCTCGGACAGGGGGCAGTGAAAAACTGTTTTTT.

The chain combines TRBV6-5 with TRBJ2-3; 8 bases align to TRBD2. CDR3 length equals 15 residues. Germline V lookup: CDR1 MNHEY, CDR2 SVGAGI. J lost 1 base, V lost 6 bases, and 6 bases had no gene match. The CDR3 spells CASRLKGLGTDTQYF. The CDR3 bases are TGTGCCAGCAGGCTAAAGGGACTAGGCACAGATACGCAGTATTTT.

The rearrangement uses TRBV1 and TRBJ2-5; no DNA check was done on the table's D call, TRBD2. TRBV1 is annotated as a pseudogene. The CDR3 is 13 residues long. The CDR3 DNA is TGCACCAACTCGGGAGGGGTTGAAGAGACCCAGTACTTC. The encoded protein is CTNSGGVEETQYF.

The table lists this clone with a count of one. The rearrangement joins TRBV9 to TRBJ2-3; 9 bases map to TRBD2. CDR3 length: 16 amino acids. The germline gives CDR1 SGDLS, CDR2 YYNGEE. Trimming took 0 bases from V and 3 from J; bases not matched to a gene: 5. The CDR3 DNA reads as TGTGCCAGCAGCGTAGCGCAAGCGGGAGGAACAGATACGCAGTATTTT. Protein sequence: CASSVAQAGGTDTQYF.

The rearrangement joins TRBV6-6 to TRBJ2-5; 12 bases align to TRBD1. The V gene's germline CDR1 is MNHNY and CDR2 SVGAGI (reference sequence). The CDR3 runs to 15 residues. Trimming removed 5 bases from V and 6 bases from J; junction bases left unmatched: 7. DNA of the CDR3: TGTGCCAGCAGTGCCGGGACAGGGGGCTGGAAGACCCAGTACTTC. Amino acids: CASSAGTGGWKTQYF.

The J gene is TRBJ1-1, the V gene TRBV29-1; D gene uncertain. V was trimmed by 7 bases and J by 10 bases, leaving 16 bases between them. Per germline, CDR1 SQVTM and CDR2 ANQGSEA. CDR3 length: 11 residues. CDR3 protein: CSAPEGQRAFF. CDR3 bases: TGCAGCGCCCCGGAGGGTCAGAGAGCTTTCTTT.

The J gene is TRBJ1-2, the V gene TRBV19, with TRBD1 matching over 8 bases. There are 14 residues in the CDR3. Germline V CDR1 and CDR2: LNHDA, SQIVND (reference sequence). With 5 bases clipped from V and 4 bases from J, the junction kept 6 bases outside the gene matches. DNA for the CDR3: TGTGCCAGTAGTTCCCGGACAGGGTTCTATGGCTACACCTTC. It codes for CASSSRTGFYGYTF.

The chain has TRBV7-9 and TRBJ2-5, with 13 bases lining up with TRBD2. This CDR3 region has 16 residues. J lost 4 bases, V lost 5 bases, and 7 bases had no gene match. Looked up from germline, CDR1 is SEHNR and CDR2 is FQNEAQ (reference sequence). The DNA for the CDR3 is TGTGCCAGCAGCCCTCAGAGACTAGCGGGGGGAGAGACCCAGTACTTC. Its translation: CASSPQRLAGGETQYF.

The chain carries TRBV5-6 and TRBJ2-7, with a possible D match to TRBD1 (5 bases). The CDR3 has 13 residues. Trimming took 6 bases from V and 1 from J, leaving 11 bases between them. Germline V gene sequence: CDR1 SGHDT, CDR2 YYEEEE. The CDR3 loop is CASTVGRSYEQYF. The CDR3 nucleotides are TGTGCCAGCACCGTGGGGCGGTCCTACGAGCAGTACTTC.

This clone is medium-sized by share. This chain links TRBV6-1 with TRBJ2-7, with D perhaps matching TRBD1 (5 bases). Germline-derived CDR1 and CDR2 are MNHNS and SASEGT. V lost 3 bases, J lost 4 bases, and 10 bases lay in between. The CDR3 sequence is 13 residues long. The CDR3 nucleotides are TGTGCCAGCAGTGAGGCAGGGTGGTACGAGCAGTACTTC. Translating gives CASSEAGWYEQYF.

CDR3: CASTLVGTVNTEAFF. CDR3 in DNA: TGTGCCAGCACCCTCGTAGGGACTGTGAACACTGAAGCTTTCTTT. V usage is TRBV2 and J usage is TRBJ1-1; weak D call: TRBD1 (5 bases). The CDR3 extends over 15 amino acids. Looked up from germline, CDR1 is SNHLY and CDR2 is FYNNEI. Trimming removed 7 bases from V and 0 bases from J, with 15 bases in between.

This chain joins TRBV6-1 and TRBJ2-4, with TRBD1 matching over 7 bases. Germline CDR1 MNHNS, CDR2 SASEGT. Losses at the gene ends were 3 bases for V and 5 bases for J; bases not matched to a gene: 16. This CDR3 region has 18 residues. The CDR3 here is CASSDPSQGVFGQNIQYF. The CDR3 DNA reads TGTGCCAGCAGTGACCCCTCCCAGGGGGTTTTTGGCCAAAACATTCAGTACTTC.

This chain uses TRBV9 with TRBJ1-3; weak D call: TRBD1 (6 bases). V gave up 3 bases and J gave up 0 bases, with 19 bases separating them. This CDR3 region has 18 residues. Germline CDR1 and CDR2: SGDLS and YYNGEE. This CDR3 is CASSASTGLSGSGNTIYF. The CDR3 DNA sequence: TGTGCCAGCAGCGCGTCGACAGGCCTCAGTGGCTCTGGAAACACCATATATTTT. Filled out from reference TRBV9 and TRBJ1-3, the complete variable domain reads DSGVTQTPKHLITATGQRVTLRCSPRSGDLSVYWYQQSLDQGLQFLIQYYNGEERAKGNILERFSAQQFPDLHSELNLSSLELGDSALYFCASSASTGLSGSGNTIYFGEGSWLTVV.

The rearrangement uses TRBV2 and TRBJ2-1, with a possible D match to TRBD1 (6 bases). Germline V gene lookup returns CDR1 SNHLY and CDR2 FYNNEI. V lost 4 bases and J lost 7, with 17 bases in between. CDR3 length: 15 amino acids. The CDR3 nucleotides are TGTGCCAGCAGTGGACGGGACACGGCTAGGAATGAGCAGTTCTTC. Its translation: CASSGRDTARNEQFF.

The chain is built from TRBV18 and TRBJ2-3; TRBD2 aligns across 10 bases. The CDR3 is 16 residues long. The germline V gene has CDR1 KGHSH and CDR2 LQKENI. Trimming cost V 4 bases and J 1 base; bases outside gene matches: 5. The CDR3 loop reads CASSRGLAGGTDTQYF. The CDR3 bases are TGTGCCAGCTCACGGGGGCTAGCGGGGGGCACAGATACGCAGTATTTT.